This T cell receptor beta chain is drawn from a study of T cell changes during pregnancy in multiple sclerosis. The V end was cut by 6 bases, the J end by 0 bases, with 18 bases between. Per germline, CDR1 LNHDA and CDR2 SQIVND (reference sequence). This CDR3 is built from 16 residues. Produced via immunoSEQ multiplex PCR; TCRdb's table is partial and in-frame only. The sample has about 59,000 clones; around 90% are singletons. The chain employs TRBV19 and TRBJ2-7; D perhaps matches TRBD1 (8 bases). This clonotype was sampled from a female donor in good health, enrolled as a control in a pregnancy study. This sample comprised peripheral blood, obtained in the first trimester of pregnancy. CDR3 in amino acids: CASRVGGTGISYEQYF. The CDR3 region has the DNA TGTGCCAGTAGGGTGGGGGGGACAGGAATCTCCTACGAGCAGTACTTC.